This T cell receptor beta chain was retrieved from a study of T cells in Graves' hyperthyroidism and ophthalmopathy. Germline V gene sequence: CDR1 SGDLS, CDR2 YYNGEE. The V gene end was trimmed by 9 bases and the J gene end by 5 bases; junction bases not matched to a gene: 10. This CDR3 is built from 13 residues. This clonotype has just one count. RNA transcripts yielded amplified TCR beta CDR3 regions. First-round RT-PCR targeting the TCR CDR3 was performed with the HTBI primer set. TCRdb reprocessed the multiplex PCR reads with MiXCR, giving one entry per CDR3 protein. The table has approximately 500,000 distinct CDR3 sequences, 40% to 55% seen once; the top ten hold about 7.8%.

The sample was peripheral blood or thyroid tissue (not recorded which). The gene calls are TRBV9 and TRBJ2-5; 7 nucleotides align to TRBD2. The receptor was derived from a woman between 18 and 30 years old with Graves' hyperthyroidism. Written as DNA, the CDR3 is TGTGCCAAGCGGGACGGGGTAAGGGAGACCCAGTACTTC. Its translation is CAKRDGVRETQYF.